The clone carrying this T cell receptor (beta chain) was seen many times. Its antigen is as yet unknown. TCRdb re-derived calls from the multiplex PCR reads in MiXCR, one entry per CDR3 protein. The table lists more than 250,000 distinct CDR3 sequences, around 30% of them singletons, with 1.1% in the top ten. This specimen comes from a study of breast tumors, draining lymph nodes, adjacent tissues. Between the trimmed V and J ends, which lost 4 bases and 2 bases, there was a span of 6 bases. Germline V lookup: CDR1 SGHVS, CDR2 FNYEAQ. The CDR3 length is 13 residues. Study-wide results and caveats: Compared with lymph nodes, tumors were less diverse; compared with nontumor tissue, more. The data were judged consistent with most tumor T cells coming from lymph node and expanding in tumor.

Samples came from axillary lymph nodes draining the breast cancer. This rearrangement joins TRBV7-6 to TRBJ1-3; D not resolved. Sequencing input: axillary lymph node tissue. The sequence was obtained from a female donor with breast cancer. Some clones in this sample may be carry-over from other donors' samples. CDR3 nucleotides: TGTGCCAGCAGCTCCCCGCCTGGAAACACCATATATTTT. Translating gives CASSSPPGNTIYF. Full variable domain (missing parts from reference TRBV7-6 and TRBJ1-3): GAGVSQSPRYKVTKRGQDVALRCDPISGHVSLYWYRQALGQGPEFLTYFNYEAQQDKSGLPNDRFSAERPEGSISTLTIQRTEQRDSAMYRCASSSPPGNTIYFGEGSWLTVV.